This entry is about one TCR beta chain. Its antigen is still unknown. This entry is derived from a study of cytomegalovirus exposure and HLA in healthy donors. PCR employed 60 Vbeta and 13 Jbeta primers. Data came from immunoSEQ multiplex PCR; TCRdb stores just in-frame clones and leaves some out. The sample records about 110,000 clones, over 75% being singletons. V shed 5 bases and J 7 bases; nucleotides not matched to a gene: 4. Germline V gene sequence: CDR1 GTSNPN, CDR2 SVGIG (reference sequence). CDR3 length: 13 residues. Study results and caveats: The authors excluded some V segments, including TRBV6-2 and TRBV6-3, as indistinguishable.

The sample was PBMCs. The TCR originated in a man in his thirties or forties in good health and CMV-seropositive. The rearrangement joins TRBV30 to TRBJ1-6, with TRBD1 identical over 8 bases. The CDR3 spells CAWGQGGNSPLHF. CDR3 in DNA: TGTGCCTGGGGACAGGGAGGAAATTCACCCCTCCACTTT.